Sequencing of this TCR beta chain was carried out in a study of brain T cells in children with intractable seizures. This CDR3 is 11 amino acids long. The J segment lost 7 bases and the V segment lost 5 bases, leaving 4 bases of the junction unmatched. Germline V gene sequence: CDR1 SQVTM, CDR2 ANQGSEA. Regarding time point: blood from clinic visit 5 months post-surgery; TSC patient then seizure free. Measured with immunoSEQ multiplex PCR; TCRdb has only the in-frame clones, and not every one. The top ten clones hold roughly 6% of a sample with 300,000 to 400,000 clones, 93% of them seen once. J is TRBJ1-2 and V is TRBV29-1; 7 bases are a match to TRBD1. This specimen consisted of peripheral blood, obtained less than 6 months after surgery. This receptor was taken from a boy less than two years old with tuberous sclerosis and intractable seizures. CDR3 residues: CSVLQGSGYTF. The CDR3 coding sequence is TGCAGCGTTTTACAGGGGAGTGGCTACACCTTC.